A selection of T cell receptor beta chains follows, all from one sample in a study of blood T cell repertoires in COVID-19. The assay was immunoSEQ multiplex PCR, and TCRdb's table has in-frame clones only and misses some. The table records about 130,000 clones, approximately 70% of them present only once. Sequencing was carried out using peripheral blood. The origin of the receptors is a woman aged 65 to 85 with acute or convalescent COVID-19. Each CDR3 is given with its conserved first and last residue. The order of the fields is CDR3 length, V gene, D gene, clone size, J gene, CDR3 protein, CDR3 DNA. A D gene is named only where the DNA matches it firmly. For some rows the clone size is stated as once, few or many, or as a class when expanded; others skip it.

14	TRBV7-3	NA	once	TRBJ2-5	CASSLTGVQETQYF	TGTGCCAGCAGCCTAACAGGAGTCCAAGAGACCCAGTACTTC
14	TRBV18	TRBD1	NA	TRBJ2-7	CASSATGKAYEQYF	TGTGCCAGCTCAGCGACAGGGAAGGCCTACGAGCAGTACTTC
15	TRBV11-1	TRBD1	few	TRBJ2-2	CASSSGQGFTGELFF	TGTGCCAGCAGCTCAGGACAGGGGTTCACCGGGGAGCTGTTTTTT
16	TRBV13	TRBD2	NA	TRBJ2-1	CASSRGGGGTYNEQFF	TGTGCCAGCAGCCGGGGCGGCGGGGGGACTTACAATGAGCAGTTCTTC
16	TRBV4-2	TRBD2	few	TRBJ2-1	CASSQVLAGHYNEQFF	TGTGCCAGCAGCCAGGTACTAGCGGGGCACTACAATGAGCAGTTCTTC
15	TRBV5-1	TRBD1	NA	TRBJ2-5	CASSLADRGRETQYF	TGCGCCAGCAGCTTGGCCGACAGGGGGCGAGAGACCCAGTACTTC
17	TRBV3-1/TRBV3-2	NA	NA	TRBJ2-4	CASSQALGGGDGGIQYF	TGTGCCAGCAGCCAAGCACTGGGGGGGGGCGATGGTGGCATTCAGTACTTC
16	TRBV5-4	TRBD1	NA	TRBJ1-2	CASSLPGQGGAYGYTF	TGTGCCAGCAGCTTGCCAGGACAGGGGGGGGCCTATGGCTACACCTTC
15	TRBV4-2	TRBD2	once	TRBJ2-7	CASSQGLAALGEQYF	TGTGCCAGCAGCCAAGGACTAGCGGCCTTGGGGGAGCAGTACTTC
15	TRBV7-2	NA	few	TRBJ2-7	CASSTPLSISYEQYF	TGTGCCAGCAGCACGCCCCTATCTATTTCCTACGAGCAGTACTTC
16	TRBV13	TRBD2	NA	TRBJ2-3	CASSLRGLAVTDTQYF	TGTGCCAGCAGCTTGAGGGGACTAGCAGTTACAGATACGCAGTATTTT
15	TRBV9	TRBD1	NA	TRBJ1-2	CASSVAGATGDGYTF	TGTGCCAGCAGCGTAGCCGGTGCCACAGGGGATGGCTACACCTTC